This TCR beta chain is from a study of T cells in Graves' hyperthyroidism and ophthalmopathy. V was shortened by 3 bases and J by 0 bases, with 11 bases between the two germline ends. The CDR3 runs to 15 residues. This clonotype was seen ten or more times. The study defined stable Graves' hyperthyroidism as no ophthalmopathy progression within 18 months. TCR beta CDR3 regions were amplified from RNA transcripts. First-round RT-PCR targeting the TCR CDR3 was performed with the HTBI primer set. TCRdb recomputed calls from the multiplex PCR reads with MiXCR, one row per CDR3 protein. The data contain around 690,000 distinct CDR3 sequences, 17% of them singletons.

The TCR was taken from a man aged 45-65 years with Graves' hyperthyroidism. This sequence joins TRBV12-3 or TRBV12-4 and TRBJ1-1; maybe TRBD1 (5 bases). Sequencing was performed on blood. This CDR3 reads CASSFTGGLNTEAFF. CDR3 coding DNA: TGTGCCAGCAGTTTCACAGGAGGGCTGAACACTGAAGCTTTCTTT.